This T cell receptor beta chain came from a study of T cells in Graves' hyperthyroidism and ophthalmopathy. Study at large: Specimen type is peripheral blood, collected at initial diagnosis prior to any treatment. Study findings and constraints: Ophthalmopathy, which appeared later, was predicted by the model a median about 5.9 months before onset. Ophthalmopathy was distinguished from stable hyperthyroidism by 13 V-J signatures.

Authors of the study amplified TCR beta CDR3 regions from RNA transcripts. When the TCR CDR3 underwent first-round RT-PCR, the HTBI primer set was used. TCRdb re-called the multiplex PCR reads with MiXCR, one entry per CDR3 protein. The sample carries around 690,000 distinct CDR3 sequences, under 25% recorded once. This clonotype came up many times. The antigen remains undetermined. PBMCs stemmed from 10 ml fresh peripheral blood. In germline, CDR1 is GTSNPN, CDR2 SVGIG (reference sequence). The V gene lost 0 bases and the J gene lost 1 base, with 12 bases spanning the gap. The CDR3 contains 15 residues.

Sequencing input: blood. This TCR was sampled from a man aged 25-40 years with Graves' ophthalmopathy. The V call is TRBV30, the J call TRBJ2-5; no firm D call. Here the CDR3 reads CAWSVPTSTQETQYF. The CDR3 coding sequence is TGTGCCTGGAGTGTACCCACGAGTACCCAAGAGACCCAGTACTTC.